A single TCR beta chain is shown here with its context. This entry is derived from a study of blood T cell repertoires in COVID-19. Unmatched junction bases numbered 14, after V lost 1 base and J lost 6 bases. Germline V gene data show CDR1 as SGHTA and CDR2 as FQGNSA. This CDR3 spans 18 amino acids. Clones were read by immunoSEQ multiplex PCR, and TCRdb kept only the in-frame ones, dropping some. The sample has roughly 250,000 clones, about nine tenths seen once. The chain combines TRBV7-2 with TRBJ2-1; 8 positions match TRBD2. The clonotype originates from a young woman with acute COVID-19. The sample taken for sequencing was PBMCs or T cells enriched from blood (not recorded which). CDR3 DNA sequence: TGTGCCAGCAGCTTAGGGCGTCGGGGGACTAGTCTCGTCAATGAGCAGTTCTTC. It is translated as CASSLGRRGTSLVNEQFF. The whole variable domain, filled in from reference TRBV7-2 and TRBJ2-1, reads GAGVSQSPSNKVTEKGKDVELRCDPISGHTALYWYRQSLGQGLEFLIYFQGNSAPDKSGLPSDRFSAERTGGSVSTLTIQRTQQEDSAVYLCASSLGRRGTSLVNEQFFGPGTRLTVL.